One sample yielded the 19 T cell receptor beta chains listed below, sequenced in a study of beta chain features in type 1 diabetes. General study findings and limits: TCRB CDR3s were moderately but significantly shorter in Type 1 diabetes patients in all four CD4+ subsets.

The whole isolated RNA underwent reverse transcription, so sequencing captured expressed TCRB transcripts. Profiling relied on immunoSEQ multiplex PCR, and the TCRdb table lists in-frame clones only, not all of them. The profile shows 160,000 or so clones, almost 65% of them singletons. These receptors' targets are unknown. Sequences were obtained from naive CD4+ T cells from blood. The receptor set was obtained from a man between 25 and 39 years old with type 1 diabetes.

The chain employs TRBV4-3 and TRBJ2-1; 8 nucleotides line up with TRBD1. The CDR3 extends over 18 amino acids. Germline assignment: CDR1 LGHNA and CDR2 YSLEER. V lost 0 bases and J lost 0; bases outside the gene matches: 7. The CDR3 DNA reads as TGCGCCAGCAGCCAAGATCAACGGACAGGGAGCTCCTACAATGAGCAGTTCTTC. Residues: CASSQDQRTGSSYNEQFF.

The V gene is TRBV27, the J gene TRBJ1-6, with D perhaps matching TRBD1 (5 bases). Germline values: CDR1 MNHEY, CDR2 SMNVEV (reference sequence). This CDR3 spans 14 amino acids. Trimming pared 7 bases from V and 7 bases from J, leaving 14 bases between. CDR3 sequence reads: CASTAGSGNSPLHF. Written as DNA, the CDR3 is TGTGCCAGCACCGCAGGATCAGGGAATTCACCCCTCCACTTT.

V is TRBV25-1 and J is TRBJ1-6, with D uncertain. V was cut by 5 bases and J by 6 bases, with 11 bases left in between. Per the germline V gene, CDR1 is MGHDK and CDR2 is SYGVNS. This CDR3 region has 14 residues. This CDR3 reads CASSPESFNSPLHF. CDR3 nucleotides: TGTGCCAGCAGTCCAGAGAGCTTTAATTCACCCCTCCACTTT.

The chain couples TRBV19 to TRBJ1-6; TRBD1 might be the D (6 bases). Trimming took off 0 bases at V and 7 bases at J, with 13 bases between the two ends. The germline V gene has CDR1 LNHDA and CDR2 SQIVND (reference sequence). This CDR3 is 16 amino acids long. The CDR3 DNA follows: TGTGCCAGTAGTATAGATCCACAGGGTGAGAATTCACCCCTCCACTTT. Amino acids: CASSIDPQGENSPLHF.

This clone was seen a handful of times. This chain links TRBV30 with TRBJ2-7; 7 nucleotides agree with TRBD1. Germline CDR1 and CDR2: GTSNPN and SVGIG (reference sequence). Losses at the gene ends were 7 bases for V and 2 bases for J; bases not matched to a gene: 8. The CDR3 sequence is 13 residues long. For the CDR3, the DNA is TGTGCCTCCGACAGGGAAGGGGCCTACGAGCAGTACTTC. Amino acids: CASDREGAYEQYF.

This sequence joins TRBV6-5 and TRBJ2-7; D ambiguous. V was shortened by 6 bases and J by 4 bases, with 10 bases between the two germline ends. The germline V gene has CDR1 MNHEY and CDR2 SVGAGI. The CDR3 is made up of 12 amino acids. The CDR3 protein is CASSSTSYEQYF. In DNA, the CDR3 is TGTGCCAGCAGCTCCACGAGTTACGAGCAGTACTTC.

The J gene is TRBJ2-3, the V gene TRBV11-2; 10 nucleotides agree with TRBD2. From germline, CDR1 is SGHAT and CDR2 FQNNGV. The CDR3 is 16 amino acids. Losses at the gene ends were 6 bases for V and 4 bases for J; bases not matched to a gene: 10. CDR3 sequence reads: CASRHARTSGSDTQYF. The CDR3 bases are TGTGCCAGCAGGCACGCAAGGACTAGCGGCTCAGATACGCAGTATTTT.

V gene TRBV18 combines with J gene TRBJ2-5, with D uncertain. Germline lookup yields CDR1 KGHSH and CDR2 LQKENI. CDR3 length: 13 residues. V shed 8 bases and J shed 2 bases, with 12 bases lying between them. The chain's CDR3 is CASRRPRQETQYF. DNA of the CDR3: TGTGCCAGCCGTCGACCGAGGCAAGAGACCCAGTACTTC.

This chain connects TRBV7-2 to TRBJ2-1; D is uncertain. The germline gives CDR1 SGHTA, CDR2 FQGNSA. Trimming took 7 bases from V and 4 from J, leaving 11 bases between them. This CDR3 has 13 residues. CDR3 region: CASMYDGYNEQFF. The CDR3, as DNA: TGTGCCAGCATGTATGACGGGTACAATGAGCAGTTCTTC.

The rearrangement joins TRBV29-1 to TRBJ2-1, with D possibly being TRBD1 (6 bases). The CDR3 contains 13 residues. V was pared by 6 bases and J by 1 base, with 10 bases between. The germline V gene encodes CDR1 SQVTM and CDR2 ANQGSEA. CDR3 sequence: CSVSRGSYNEQFF. The CDR3, as DNA: TGCAGCGTCTCCAGGGGTTCCTACAATGAGCAGTTCTTC.

This clone was seen more than once but under ten times. The chain links TRBV27 to TRBJ2-5, with a tentative D call TRBD2 (5 bases). V lost 4 bases to trimming and J lost 5 bases, with 11 bases between them. The CDR3 runs 13 residues. CDR1 is MNHEY, CDR2 SMNVEV, per germline (reference sequence). The CDR3 reads CASSSGDRETQYF. The CDR3 DNA follows: TGTGCCAGCAGTTCCGGGGATCGGGAGACCCAGTACTTC.

The gene calls are TRBV7-2 and TRBJ2-3; D is undetermined. The germline CDR1 and CDR2 sequences are SGHTA and FQGNSA. There are 14 residues in the CDR3. The V and J ends lost 0 bases and 4 bases respectively, with 8 bases between them. CDR3 loop: CASSLARGPDTQYF. Here the CDR3 DNA reads TGTGCCAGCAGCTTAGCACGTGGCCCAGATACGCAGTATTTT. Full variable domain (outside the CDR3, taken from reference TRBV7-2 and TRBJ2-3): GAGVSQSPSNKVTEKGKDVELRCDPISGHTALYWYRQSLGQGLEFLIYFQGNSAPDKSGLPSDRFSAERTGGSVSTLTIQRTQQEDSAVYLCASSLARGPDTQYFGPGTRLTVL.

This clone came up a few times. V and J are TRBV30 and TRBJ1-1; 7 bases map to TRBD1. The CDR3 covers 13 residues. The junction had 5 bases not matched to a gene; V was cut back by 4 bases and J by 3 bases. Germline loops: CDR1 GTSNPN, CDR2 SVGIG (reference sequence). CDR3 bases: TGTGCCTGGACTAACACAGGGGACACTGAAGCTTTCTTT. Its translation is CAWTNTGDTEAFF.

The chain combines TRBV4-3 with TRBJ2-6; D tentatively reads TRBD1 or TRBD2 (5 bases each). CDR3 size: 17 residues. Looked up from germline, CDR1 is LGHNA and CDR2 is YSLEER. V shed 3 bases and J shed 1 base, with 13 bases lying between them. The CDR3 loop is CASSQRTGRSGANVLTF. CDR3 DNA sequence: TGCGCCAGCAGCCAGAGGACGGGGCGGTCTGGGGCCAACGTCCTGACTTTC.

This chain joins TRBV30 and TRBJ2-5; possibly TRBD1 for D (6 bases). Trimming removed 0 bases from V and 4 bases from J, with 9 bases in between. The CDR3 covers 13 residues. CDR1 GTSNPN and CDR2 SVGIG come from the germline V gene (reference sequence). The CDR3 loop is CAWSVLGAETQYF. The DNA for the CDR3 is TGTGCCTGGAGTGTATTGGGGGCAGAGACCCAGTACTTC.

The table lists this clone with a count of one. The V call is TRBV2, the J call TRBJ1-1; TRBD1 aligns across 9 bases. The ends lost 6 bases at V and 4 bases at J; junction bases unmatched: 6. Germline CDR1 reads SNHLY; CDR2 reads FYNNEI. CDR3 length: 14 residues. The CDR3: CASRGQGLVTEAFF. CDR3 bases: TGTGCCAGCAGGGGACAGGGCCTGGTCACTGAAGCTTTCTTT.

J is TRBJ2-5 and V is TRBV27; D gene uncertain. Germline lookup yields CDR1 MNHEY and CDR2 SMNVEV (reference sequence). There are 14 residues in the CDR3. V gave up 3 bases and J gave up 1 base, with 9 bases separating them. The CDR3 loop reads CASSFSGTQETQYF. The DNA of the CDR3 is TGTGCCAGCAGTTTTTCCGGAACCCAAGAGACCCAGTACTTC.

This sequence joins TRBV28 and TRBJ2-3, with 9 bases fitting TRBD2. The germline V gene encodes CDR1 MDHEN and CDR2 SYDVKM. Unmatched junction bases numbered 3, after V lost 10 bases and J lost 1 base. This CDR3 contains 13 residues. CDR3 residues: CATRTSGTDTQYF. The DNA for the CDR3 is TGTGCCACCAGGACTAGCGGCACAGATACGCAGTATTTT.

This clone occurred a few times. The chain uses TRBV9 and TRBJ2-3, with unresolved D. CDR3 size: 15 residues. V was pared by 0 bases and J by 0 bases, with 8 bases between. Germline V CDR1 and CDR2: SGDLS, YYNGEE. CDR3 protein: CASSVAFTSTDTQYF. CDR3 nucleotides: TGTGCCAGCAGCGTAGCTTTTACTAGCACAGATACGCAGTATTTT.